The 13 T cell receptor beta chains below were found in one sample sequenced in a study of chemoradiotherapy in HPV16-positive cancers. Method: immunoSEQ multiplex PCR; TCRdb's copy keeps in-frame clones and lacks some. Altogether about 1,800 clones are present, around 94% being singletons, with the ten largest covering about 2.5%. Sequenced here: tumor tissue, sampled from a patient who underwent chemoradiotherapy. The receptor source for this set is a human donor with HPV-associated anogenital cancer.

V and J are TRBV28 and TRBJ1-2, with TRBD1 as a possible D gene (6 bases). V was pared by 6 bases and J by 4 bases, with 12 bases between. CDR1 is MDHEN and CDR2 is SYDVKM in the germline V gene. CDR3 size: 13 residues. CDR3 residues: CASRGTGSYGYTF. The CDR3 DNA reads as TGTGCCAGCAGGGGAACAGGGAGCTATGGCTACACCTTC.

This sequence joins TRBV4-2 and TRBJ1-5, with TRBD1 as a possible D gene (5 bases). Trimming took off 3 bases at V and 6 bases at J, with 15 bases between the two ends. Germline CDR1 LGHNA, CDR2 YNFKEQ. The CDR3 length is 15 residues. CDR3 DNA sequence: TGTGCCAGCAGCCAGGAACAGGCTGGAGCTCAGCCCCAGCATTTT. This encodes CASSQEQAGAQPQHF.

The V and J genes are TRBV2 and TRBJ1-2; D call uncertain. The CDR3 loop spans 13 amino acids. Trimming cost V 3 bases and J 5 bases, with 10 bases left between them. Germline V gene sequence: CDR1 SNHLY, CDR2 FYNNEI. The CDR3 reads CASSDSGLYGYTF. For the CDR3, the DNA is TGTGCCAGCAGTGATTCAGGACTTTATGGCTACACCTTC.

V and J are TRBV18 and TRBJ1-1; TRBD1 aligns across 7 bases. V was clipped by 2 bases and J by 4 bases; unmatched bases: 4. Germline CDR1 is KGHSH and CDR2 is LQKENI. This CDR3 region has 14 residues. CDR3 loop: CASSPVPGGTEAFF. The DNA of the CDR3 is TGTGCCAGCTCACCAGTTCCAGGGGGCACTGAAGCTTTCTTT.

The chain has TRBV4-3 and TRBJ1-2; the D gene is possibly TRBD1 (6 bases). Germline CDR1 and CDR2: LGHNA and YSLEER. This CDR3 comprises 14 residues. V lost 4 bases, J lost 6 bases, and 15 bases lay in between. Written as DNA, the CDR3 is TGCGCCAGCAGCCGAGTACAGGGTGCGGATGGCTACACCTTC. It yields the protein CASSRVQGADGYTF.

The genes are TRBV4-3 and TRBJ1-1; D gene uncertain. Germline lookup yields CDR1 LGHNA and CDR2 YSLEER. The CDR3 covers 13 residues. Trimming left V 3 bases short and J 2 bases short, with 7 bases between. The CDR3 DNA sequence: TGCGCCAGCAGCCATTCAGTTAACACTGAAGCTTTCTTT. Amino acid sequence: CASSHSVNTEAFF.

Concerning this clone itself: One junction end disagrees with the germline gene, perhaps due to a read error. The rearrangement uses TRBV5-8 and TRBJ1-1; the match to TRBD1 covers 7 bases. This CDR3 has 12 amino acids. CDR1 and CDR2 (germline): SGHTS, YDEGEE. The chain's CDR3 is CASSLRGTEACF. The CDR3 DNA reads TGTGCCAGCAGCCTCAGGGGGACTGAAGCTTGCTTT. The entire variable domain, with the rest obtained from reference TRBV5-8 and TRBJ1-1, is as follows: EAGVTQSPTHLIKTRGQQATLRCSPISGHTSVYWYQQALGLGLQFLLWYDEGEERNRGNFPPRFSGRQFPNYSSELNVNALELEDSALYLCASSLRGTEACFGQGTRLTVV.

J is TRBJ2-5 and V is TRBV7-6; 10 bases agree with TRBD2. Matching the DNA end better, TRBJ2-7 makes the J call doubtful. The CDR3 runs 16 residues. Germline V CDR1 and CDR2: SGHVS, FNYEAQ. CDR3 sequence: CASSSQIAGGFYEQYF. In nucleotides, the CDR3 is TGTGCCAGCAGCTCCCAAATAGCGGGGGGATTCTACGAGCAGTACTTC.

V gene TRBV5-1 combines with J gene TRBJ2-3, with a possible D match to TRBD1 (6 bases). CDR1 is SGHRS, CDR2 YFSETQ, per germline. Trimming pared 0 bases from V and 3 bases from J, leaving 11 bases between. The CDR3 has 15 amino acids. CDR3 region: CASSLGTGKTDTQYF. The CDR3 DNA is TGCGCCAGCAGCTTGGGTACAGGGAAAACAGATACGCAGTATTTT.

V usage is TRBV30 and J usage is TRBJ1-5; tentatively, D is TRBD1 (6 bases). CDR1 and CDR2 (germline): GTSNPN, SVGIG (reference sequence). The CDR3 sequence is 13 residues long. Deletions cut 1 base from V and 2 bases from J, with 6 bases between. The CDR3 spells CAWSDRGNQPQHF. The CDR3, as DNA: TGTGCCTGGAGTGACAGGGGCAATCAGCCCCAGCATTTT. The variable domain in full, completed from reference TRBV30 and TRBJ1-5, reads SQTIHQWPATLVQPVGSPLSLECTVEGTSNPNLYWYRQAAGRGLQLLFYSVGIGQISSEVPQNLSASRPQDRQFILSSKKLLLSDSGFYLCAWSDRGNQPQHFGDGTRLSIL.

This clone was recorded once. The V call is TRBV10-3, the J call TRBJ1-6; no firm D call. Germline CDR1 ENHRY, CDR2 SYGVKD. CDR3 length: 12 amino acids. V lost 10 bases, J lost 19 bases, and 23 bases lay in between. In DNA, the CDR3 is TGTGCCACCCCCCTCTGGGAGGGTCCTACTCACTTT. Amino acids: CATPLWEGPTHF.

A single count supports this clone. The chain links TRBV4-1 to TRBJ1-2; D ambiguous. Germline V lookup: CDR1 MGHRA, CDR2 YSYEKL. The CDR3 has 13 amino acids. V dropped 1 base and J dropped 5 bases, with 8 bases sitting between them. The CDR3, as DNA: TGCGCCAGCAGCCAAGCATATACGTATGGCTACACCTTC. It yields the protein CASSQAYTYGYTF.

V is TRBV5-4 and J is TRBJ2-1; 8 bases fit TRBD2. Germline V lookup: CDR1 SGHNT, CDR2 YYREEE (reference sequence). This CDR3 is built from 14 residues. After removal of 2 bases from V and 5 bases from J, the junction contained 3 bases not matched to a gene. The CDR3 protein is CASSLIGRDNEQFF. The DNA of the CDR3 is TGTGCCAGCAGCTTAATCGGGAGGGACAATGAGCAGTTCTTC.